A selection of T cell receptor beta chains follows, all from one sample in a study of response to subunit inactivated influenza vaccine. TCRdb analysed the RT-PCR reads with MiXCR anew, one entry per CDR3 protein. The sample has 550,000 to 800,000 distinct CDR3 sequences, 15% to 18% seen once. Sample: PBMCs from blood, taken roughly 12 days after vaccination. These receptors came from a man in his fifties or sixties who received an inactivated influenza vaccine. CDR3s leave out the opening cysteine and the closing phenylalanine or tryptophan.

TRBJ2-7 TRBV7-8 ASSLVGRTGYEQY
TRBJ2-5 TRBV20-1 SASGVTSGTETQY
TRBJ2-1 TRBV7-3 ASQKSGGEQF
TRBJ1-4 TRBV7-8 ASSVGQDAEKLF
TRBJ2-4 TRBV6-4 ASRLGTDRDIQY
TRBJ2-7 TRBV20-1 SARNPVRAYEQY
TRBJ2-1 TRBV4-1 ASSLVGGEQF
TRBJ2-1 TRBV4-3 ASSHLDRGSNEQF
TRBJ1-5 TRBV28 ASSPPLYRGNPQPQH
TRBJ1-5 TRBV6-2/TRBV6-3 ASSHHRGHQPQH
TRBJ2-3 TRBV2 ASRLLAGGSTDTQY
TRBJ2-2 TRBV12-3/TRBV12-4 ASTPLQGPTGELF
TRBJ1-1 TRBV20-1 SARRGWAEAF
TRBJ1-2 TRBV7-9 ASSPGTAIYGYT
TRBJ2-1 TRBV20-1 SARDWGELANEQF
TRBJ2-3 TRBV20-1 SARTAADTQY
TRBJ1-2 TRBV3-1 ASSPGHRTYGYT
TRBJ2-7 TRBV5-1 ASSPAGTRPEQY
TRBJ2-2 TRBV12-3/TRBV12-4 ASSSRTGRNTGELF
TRBJ2-3 TRBV29-1 SDETDTQY
TRBJ1-1 TRBV18 ASSPGHGGNTEAF
TRBJ2-7 TRBV7-8 ASSSQVSSYEQY
TRBJ2-4 TRBV20-1 SARDPGRTSGRASKNIQY
TRBJ2-2 TRBV10-2 ASSERDLWNTGELF
TRBJ2-5 TRBV24-1 ATSDHREAQETQY
TRBJ1-6 TRBV19 ASSMTNSPLH
TRBJ2-7 TRBV6-2/TRBV6-3 ATRTATAYEQY
TRBJ2-1 TRBV6-5 ASSYGSSGKYNEQF
TRBJ1-5 TRBV19 ASGGPNQPQH
TRBJ2-2 TRBV5-6 ASSLPREGRTGELF
TRBJ2-7 TRBV7-2 ASSTSSGKAYEQY
TRBJ2-5 TRBV7-2 ASSPGSSWGKTQY
TRBJ2-3 TRBV7-9 ASSLAHAGPLTDTQY
TRBJ1-5 TRBV5-1 ASRDGGSNQPQH
TRBJ2-7 TRBV20-1 SAGTSGFSGQY
TRBJ1-3 TRBV25-1 ASSEWGVLGNTIY